This TCR beta chain was sequenced for a study of cytomegalovirus exposure and HLA in healthy donors (dated by TCRdb to about 2017). With regard to the full study: An earlier analysis of 587 of the donors reported 250 to 350 Gb of sequence data and about 120 million unique TCR beta sequences obtained from 180 million or so T cells. Around 320 gigabases of sequencing data and 70 million to 100 million unique TCR sequences were included in an early release covering 500 to 750 HLA-typed donors. Of the approximately 400 genotyped donors, about 80% fell in the genetic ancestry cluster associated with self-reported Caucasian donors. The aim of the study was to test whether cataloging public T cell receptors could identify signatures of past pathogen exposure. The T cell repertoires of roughly 660 subjects were profiled by immunosequencing and related to cytomegalovirus serostatus. Besides the first cohort of hundreds of subjects, a separate validation cohort made up of 120 different subjects was used. High-throughput TCR immunosequencing, statistical association of individual TCRs with disease status, and machine learning were combined to predict cytomegalovirus infection status. In a later analysis, previously published TCR beta repertoires from more than 500 donors were re-analyzed and high-resolution HLA genotyping was added so that TCR occurrence patterns could be studied. In the later analysis, no new phenotypic data were used to find candidate immune exposures; instead, reliance was placed on TCR beta sequences and their occurrence across donors. To decide whether each TCR beta V gene segment behaved as functional or pseudogenic, an earlier analysis of some 600 of the donors relied on high-throughput TCR beta sequencing. Alongside the repertoire data, information on donor age, sex, ethnicity and CMV serostatus was compiled. Genome-wide SNP genotypes for about 55% of the 666 donors were used in a later genetic analysis, which treated that subset as a discovery cohort. All discovery cohort repertoires had been generated using a single sequencing platform. HLA typing covered class I and class II loci at four-digit resolution. The number of typed donors differed by locus: about 620-640 for A, B, C, DRB1 and DQB1; approximately 520 for DQA1; 600 to 610 for DPA1; and about 450 for DPB1. Roughly 5 DR-DQ haplotypes were handled as single units for association and clustering, since linkage in the cohort was strong. Across around 400 genotyped donors of the cohort, an average of approximately 200,000 unique TCR beta nucleotide sequences per donor were sequenced, and approximately 19% of those sequences were non-productive.

This clone was detected a few times. Which antigen it targets is not known. Base qualities are not recorded, but no much larger clone differs from it by a single base. Libraries were prepared through the immunoSEQ multiplex PCR assay. A mixture of 60 forward primers for TCR Vbeta segments and 13 reverse primers for TCR Jbeta segments was used in the multiplex PCR. The CDR3 region of rearranged TCR beta genes was amplified from genomic DNA by a multiplex PCR assay. The Illumina HiSeq System was used to sequence the amplified TCR beta libraries as 87-base-pair reads. The original pipeline was this. Across the roughly 670 repertoires, a later analysis counted approximately 75 million unique TCR beta chains, around 10 million of which were shared by at least two donors. To remove PCR and sequencing errors, raw reads were error-corrected and collapsed into unique sequences using a nearest-neighbor algorithm that merged closely related sequences. To assign V, D and J gene segments, CDR3 sequences were aligned to IMGT reference sequences. Each retained sequence needed at least a six-nucleotide match to both a V gene segment and a J gene segment. Rearrangements were classified as productive when the CDR3 lacked stop codons and remained in frame with V and J, and all other rearrangements were classified as non-productive. CDR3 was defined according to IMGT convention as the region running from the second conserved V-encoded cysteine to the conserved J-encoded phenylalanine. The earlier analysis of approximately 590 of the donors excluded any sequence lacking an unambiguous match to a single V gene segment. An earlier analysis of approximately 590 of the donors called V segments functional above 56.7% productive rearrangements and segregating when the between-donor standard deviation exceeded 5%. To diagnose cytomegalovirus status from the catalog of TCR beta chain sequences, a statistical classification framework was built. A later analysis assigned V and J genes by comparing TCR nucleotide sequences with IMGT/GENE-DB human TR gene sequences. Using the TCRdist pipeline, a later analysis assigned CDR3 sequences along with most-parsimonious VDJ recombination scenarios. In a later analysis, each TCR beta chain was defined by its CDR3 amino acid sequence together with its V-gene family, and reads without a unique V-gene family were excluded. A later analysis removed over 500 highly shared, low-generation-probability nucleotide sequences to deal with suspected cross-contamination and a sequencing artifact. In a later analysis, a clonal expansion index for each public chain was calculated from normalized within-repertoire ranks of inferred template counts. Generation probabilities in a later analysis came from a VDJ recombination model fitted to out-of-frame rearrangements, and those results were checked against IGoR. Hypergeometric tests were used in a later analysis to score TCR-TCR, TCR-HLA and TCR-CMV co-occurrence, with a repertoire-size bias correction applied to the TCR pairs. A later analysis estimated false discovery rates by permuting HLA or CMV assignments 20 times. A later analysis grouped co-occurring TCRs with DBSCAN, adding TCRdist sequence similarity when clustering within HLA-allele-positive subsets. Repertoires with fewer than 30,000 or more than 120,000 public chains were left out of co-occurrence clustering, as were five repertoires with anomalous nucleotide sharing. TCRdb stores this immuneACCESS table with in-frame sequences only. Part of the clones is absent; in the studies checked, under half of the shortfall reflects unresolved V genes, and no reason is known for the rest. V and J calls and clone size are those listed in that table; D and trimming were worked out from the DNA. In this sample the table shows over 250,000 clones, roughly two thirds of which occur a single time. The ten largest clones capture roughly 2.4% of the sample.

The germline V end is reduced by 1 base and the J end by 4 bases; junction bases left unmatched: 11. Measured from the cysteine to the phenylalanine, the CDR3 is 17 residues long. The sequence is cut down to CDR3 DNA, 51 bases in frame from base 1. CDR1 and CDR2, per the germline V gene, are SGHTA and FQGNSA. Results and caveats for the whole study, not just this receptor: V-gene and J-gene trimming of TCR beta chains was associated with a missense DCLRE1C variant in a later genetic analysis, and the association was replicated in an independent cohort. In a later analysis, several top co-occurrence clusters were reported to appear linked to parvovirus B19, influenza, CMV and Epstein-Barr virus. In both the original and validation cohorts, the classifier was reported to diagnose cytomegalovirus status with high specificity and sensitivity. Linkage disequilibrium might explain the correlated functional status among segregating V segments, but an unknown experimental factor could not be excluded. Compared with the roughly 600-donor mean, donors in an Asian-associated ancestry cluster had fewer N-insertions in productive TCRs, according to a later genetic analysis. The authors suggested that the approach could potentially be generalized to other disease states and immunological phenotypes. In vitro tests confirmed that a few of the cytomegalovirus-associated TCR beta chains recognize cytomegalovirus antigens. Most CMV-associated TCR beta chains appeared to be HLA-restricted in a later analysis, and the HLA associations seemed to be driven largely by CMV exposure. Compared with equally common non-associated chains, HLA-associated TCR beta chains in a later analysis were more clonally expanded and had lower generation probabilities. A total of roughly 160 TCR beta chains were listed by the study as associated with cytomegalovirus. Broadly in line with IMGT annotations, most TCR beta V segments showed up in productive rearrangements about 90% or about 30% of the time in an earlier analysis of several hundred of the donors. Most TCR sequences were observed very rarely across donors, whereas some public TCRs were present in many individuals. In a later analysis, TCR association rates were found to vary across HLA loci, with the most associated TCRs seen for DRB1 alleles and the fewest for HLA-C alleles. Only TCR beta chains were sequenced in this cohort, and the absence of alpha or paired-chain data limited detectable features. A further reported finding was that TCR beta sequences accurately predicted the HLA-A and HLA-B alleles for most subjects in the first cohort. When HLA alleles, especially DR and DQ, strongly co-occurred, TCR associations were difficult to assign to individual alleles. About 15 rarely observed V segments, including chromosome 9 orphons, were excluded from the earlier analysis of approximately 500 of the donors because counts were too low. The presence/absence analyses assumed that sequencing depth was roughly uniform across donors, and that assumption may not be true. A cluster of highly shared sequence variants was judged likely to be a technical artifact of the sequencing pipeline. Because the 87-base-pair reads could not distinguish some IMGT-functional V segments, including TRBV6-2 and TRBV6-3, those segments were excluded. Because some donors lacked HLA typing at each locus, the association tests relied only on the typed subset. At a false discovery rate of 0.05, a later analysis linked 16,951 TCR beta sequences to specific HLA alleles. For the cohort, immune exposure information was limited to CMV serostatus.

The cohort comprised 666 healthy bone marrow donors. At the time of sampling, all cohort members were nominally healthy, though unrecorded immune exposures were likely present. The donor was CMV seronegative and belonged to the group of around 350 seronegative cohort members. A peripheral blood sample was provided by each donor, and peripheral blood mononuclear cells were used for TCR beta sequencing. Genomic DNA was extracted from the blood cell samples with the Qiagen DNeasy Blood Extraction Kit. The clonotype originates from a female donor in good health and CMV-seronegative. The chain employs TRBV7-2 and TRBJ2-3, with 7 middle bases fitting TRBD1. Sequencing input: PBMCs. This receptor carries the CDR3 CASSLEGMGRGSDTQYF. The sequence in DNA is TGTGCCAGCAGCTTAGAGGGAATGGGCAGGGGGTCAGATACGCAGTATTTT.